Following are 9 T cell receptor beta chains from one sample sequenced in a study of STAT5B mutations in CD4+ large granular lymphocyte leukemia. The data were produced by immunoSEQ multiplex PCR, yet TCRdb's version contains in-frame clones alone and is incomplete. The sample includes roughly 30,000 clones, under 80% of them seen just once. Sequencing input: CD4+ T cells from blood buffy coats. The receptors were sampled from a human donor in good health.

This clone was observed a few times. The chain joins TRBV7-9 to TRBJ1-1; D is undetermined. Germline V gene data show CDR1 as SEHNR and CDR2 as FQNEAQ (reference sequence). The CDR3 length is 18 residues. The germline V and J ends were trimmed by 0 bases and 0 bases, with 17 bases remaining between them. CDR3 nucleotide sequence: TGTGCCAGCAGCTTAGCAACTCTGGCAGGAGAGATGAACACTGAAGCTTTCTTT. Its translation is CASSLATLAGEMNTEAFF. The full variable domain, rest sourced from reference TRBV7-9 and TRBJ1-1, is DTGVSQNPRHKITKRGQNVTFRCDPISEHNRLYWYRQTLGQGPEFLTYFQNEAQLEKSRLLSDRFSAERPKGSFSTLEIQRTEQGDSAMYLCASSLATLAGEMNTEAFFGQGTRLTVV.

The chain employs TRBV19 and TRBJ2-7; D remains ambiguous. CDR1 LNHDA and CDR2 SQIVND come from the germline V gene (reference sequence). The CDR3 contains 11 residues. Trimming took 8 bases from V and 5 from J, leaving 10 bases between them. CDR3 nucleotides: TGTGCCAGTGGATACACGGACGAGCAGTACTTC. Translation gives CASGYTDEQYF.

This clone was seen once. V and J are TRBV11-3 and TRBJ1-1; D gene uncertain. The CDR3 has 13 amino acids. The germline V and J ends were trimmed by 3 bases and 2 bases, with 7 bases remaining between them. Germline CDR1 SGHNT, CDR2 YENEEA. In nucleotides, the CDR3 is TGTGCCAGCAGCTTCGTCAGCAACACTGAAGCTTTCTTT. This translates into CASSFVSNTEAFF.

The J gene is TRBJ2-3, the V gene TRBV29-1; 11 bases are a match to TRBD2. Germline V CDR1 and CDR2: SQVTM, ANQGSEA. Trimming at V came to 7 bases and at J to 3 bases, leaving 6 bases not matched to a gene. The CDR3 loop spans 14 amino acids. CDR3: CSALTSGVTDTQYF. CDR3 nucleotides: TGCAGCGCCCTGACTAGCGGGGTGACAGATACGCAGTATTTT.

This chain connects TRBV27 to TRBJ1-1, with D possibly TRBD1 on 5 matching bases. Germline CDR1 MNHEY, CDR2 SMNVEV (reference sequence). The CDR3 loop spans 15 amino acids. The ends were cut back, 2 bases at V and 1 base at J, with 11 bases in the middle. CDR3 bases: TGTGCCAGCAGTTTAATTTTCGGGGGGAACACTGAAGCTTTCTTT. Its protein is CASSLIFGGNTEAFF.

The rearrangement links TRBV5-4 to TRBJ1-3; D gene uncertain. Germline CDR1 reads SGHNT; CDR2 reads YYREEE (reference sequence). The CDR3 extends over 17 amino acids. The V end lost 0 bases, the J end lost 0 bases, and 13 bases lay between the germline ends. The CDR3 reads CASSLAGDLFSGNTIYF. DNA of the CDR3: TGTGCCAGCAGCTTGGCCGGGGATCTTTTCTCTGGAAACACCATATATTTT. The full variable domain, its missing parts supplied by reference TRBV5-4 and TRBJ1-3, is ETGVTQSPTHLIKTRGQQVTLRCSSQSGHNTVSWYQQALGQGPQFIFQYYREEENGRGNFPPRFSGLQFPNYSSELNVNALELDDSALYLCASSLAGDLFSGNTIYFGEGSWLTVV.

The rearrangement joins TRBV25-1 to TRBJ2-2; 11 nucleotides agree with TRBD2. The germline CDR1 and CDR2 sequences are MGHDK and SYGVNS. Trimming took 5 bases from V and 5 from J; bases not matched to a gene: 4. The CDR3 totals 15 residues. The CDR3 spells CASSPRTSGTGELFF. The CDR3 nucleotides are TGTGCCAGCAGTCCCAGGACTAGCGGGACCGGGGAGCTGTTTTTT.

The V and J genes are TRBV11-2 and TRBJ1-4; D ambiguous. Germline-derived CDR1 and CDR2 are SGHAT and FQNNGV. The germline V and J ends were trimmed by 4 bases and 3 bases, with 12 bases remaining between them. The CDR3 is made up of 15 amino acids. CDR3 bases: TGTGCCAGCAGCTCCGGGGTAAACCCTAATGAAAAACTGTTTTTT. Amino acids: CASSSGVNPNEKLFF.

In this sample, this clone is hyperexpanded. The genes are TRBV18 and TRBJ1-3; TRBD1 might be the D (6 bases). Germline V gene lookup returns CDR1 KGHSH and CDR2 LQKENI. The V end lost 4 bases, the J end lost 0 bases, and 13 bases lay between the germline ends. CDR3 length: 16 amino acids. DNA for the CDR3: TGTGCCAGCTCACAGTTCCCACAGGGCTCTGGAAACACCATATATTTT. Translating gives CASSQFPQGSGNTIYF.